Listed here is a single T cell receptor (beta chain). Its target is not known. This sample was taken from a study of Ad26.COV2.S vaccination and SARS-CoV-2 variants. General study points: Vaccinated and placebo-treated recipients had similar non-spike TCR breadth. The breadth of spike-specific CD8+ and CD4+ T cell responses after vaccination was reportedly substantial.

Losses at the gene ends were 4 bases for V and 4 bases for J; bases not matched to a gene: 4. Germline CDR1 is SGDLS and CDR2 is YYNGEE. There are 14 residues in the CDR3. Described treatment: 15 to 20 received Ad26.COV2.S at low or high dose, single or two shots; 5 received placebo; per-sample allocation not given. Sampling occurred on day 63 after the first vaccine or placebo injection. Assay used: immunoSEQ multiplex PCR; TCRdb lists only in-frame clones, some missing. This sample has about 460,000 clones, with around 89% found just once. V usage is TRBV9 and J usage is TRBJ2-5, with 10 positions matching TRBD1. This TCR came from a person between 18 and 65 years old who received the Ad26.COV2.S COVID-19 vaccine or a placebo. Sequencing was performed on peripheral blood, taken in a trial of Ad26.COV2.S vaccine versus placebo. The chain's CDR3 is CASSMTGGGETQYF. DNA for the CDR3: TGTGCCAGCAGCATGACAGGGGGCGGAGAGACCCAGTACTTC.